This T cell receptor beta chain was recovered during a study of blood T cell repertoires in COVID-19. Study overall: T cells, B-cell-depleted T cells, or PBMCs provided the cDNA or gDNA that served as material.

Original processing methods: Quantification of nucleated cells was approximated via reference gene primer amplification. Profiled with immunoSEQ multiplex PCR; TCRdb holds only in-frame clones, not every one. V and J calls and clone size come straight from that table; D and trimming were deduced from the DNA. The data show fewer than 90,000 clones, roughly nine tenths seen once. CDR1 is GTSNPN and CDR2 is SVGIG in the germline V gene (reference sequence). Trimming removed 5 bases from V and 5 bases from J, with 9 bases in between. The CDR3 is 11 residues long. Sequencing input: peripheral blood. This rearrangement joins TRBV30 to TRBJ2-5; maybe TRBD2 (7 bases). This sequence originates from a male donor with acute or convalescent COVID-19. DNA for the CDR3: TGTGCCTGGGGGGGGGCCGAGACCCAGTACTTC. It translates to CAWGGAETQYF. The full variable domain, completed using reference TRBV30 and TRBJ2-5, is SQTIHQWPATLVQPVGSPLSLECTVEGTSNPNLYWYRQAAGRGLQLLFYSVGIGQISSEVPQNLSASRPQDRQFILSSKKLLLSDSGFYLCAWGGAETQYFGPGTRLLVL.